The clone carrying this T cell receptor beta chain was counted a few times. MiXCR re-clonotyped the PCR reads for TCRdb. Seen here are under 35,000 clones, roughly a third observed once, and the top ten hold approximately 22%. This sample stems from a study of metastatic and nonmetastatic thyroid tumors. There were no patients who had received any treatment before thyroid surgery. This CDR3 is 13 amino acids long. Germline assignment: CDR1 MNHNS and CDR2 SASEGT. Trimming removed 6 bases from V and 4 bases from J; junction bases left unmatched: 3. The receptor was isolated from a female donor with papillary thyroid cancer or a benign thyroid nodule (not recorded which). Some clones in this sample may be carry-over from other donors' samples. V is TRBV6-1 and J is TRBJ2-1, with TRBD1 identical over 7 bases. The source material was tumor tissue. CDR3 sequence reads: CASRRDSYNEQFF. The DNA for the CDR3 is TGTGCCAGCAGACGGGACAGTTACAATGAGCAGTTCTTC.